A selection of T cell receptor beta chains follows, all from one sample in a study of PD-L1 blockade in urothelial cancer. Assay: immunoSEQ multiplex PCR; the TCRdb copy retains only in-frame clones and omits some. The repertoire holds some 120,000 clones, with around 88% as singletons. The source material was PBMCs, sampled around atezolizumab (anti-PD-L1) treatment. The origin of the receptors is a man aged 55 to 70 with urothelial cancer. CDR3s include the opening cysteine and the closing phenylalanine or tryptophan. The order of the fields is clone size, V gene, J gene, CDR3 length, CDR3 protein. The size of a clone is reported for some rows only, either as once, few or many, or as a class for expanded clones.

NA	TRBV10-3	TRBJ2-3	14	CATKAGESTDTQYF
NA	TRBV27	TRBJ1-2	14	CASSYRAGQRGYTF
NA	TRBV15	TRBJ1-5	14	CATSNQGALQPQHF
NA	TRBV5-4	TRBJ2-1	16	CASSLRASGGAGEQFF
NA	TRBV20-1	TRBJ2-7	11	CSARQGYPQYF
once	TRBV7-8	TRBJ2-7	14	CASSPQKGAYEQYF
NA	TRBV5-4	TRBJ1-4	13	CASRRDTNEKLFF
NA	TRBV10-1	TRBJ1-1	17	CASRPQSGIGGNTEAFF
NA	TRBV5-1	TRBJ1-4	14	CASSPVVTNEKLFF
NA	TRBV4-1	TRBJ2-3	17	CASSQDTSGGHTDTQYF
NA	TRBV11-2	TRBJ2-7	16	CASSPGGGKPLYEQYF
NA	TRBV6-5	TRBJ1-1	15	CASSYDDRFGTEAFF
NA	TRBV19	TRBJ2-5	15	CASSIGVTGQETQYF
NA	TRBV27	TRBJ2-7	15	CASSLTRDRGDEQYF
NA	TRBV11-3	TRBJ2-1	13	CASSLNQGGEQFF